A selection of T cell receptor beta chains follows, all from one sample in a study of T cell changes during pregnancy in multiple sclerosis. The assay was immunoSEQ multiplex PCR, and TCRdb's table has in-frame clones only and misses some. Of tens of thousands of clones in the sample, roughly 93% were seen once. Source: peripheral blood, taken in the third trimester of pregnancy. The source is a female donor with multiple sclerosis, enrolled in a pregnancy study. CDR3s include the opening cysteine and the closing phenylalanine or tryptophan. D genes are given only for firm matches. Not all rows give a size; the values are once, few, many and, for expanded clones, a class.

J gene: TRBJ2-4
V gene: TRBV18
D gene: TRBD1
clone size: .
CDR3 DNA: TGTGCCAGCTCACCCCTGGGACAGGGGTTCGGCAAAAACATTCAGTACTTC
CDR3 protein: CASSPLGQGFGKNIQYF

J gene: TRBJ2-2
V gene: TRBV11-3
D gene: .
clone size: .
CDR3 DNA: TGTGCCAGCAGCTTAGCAAGGGGTTCCGGGGAGCTGTTTTTT
CDR3 protein: CASSLARGSGELFF

J gene: TRBJ2-5
V gene: TRBV6-6
D gene: .
clone size: .
CDR3 DNA: TGTGCCAGCAGTTACAGCGCAGTCCAACAAGAGACCCAGTACTTC
CDR3 protein: CASSYSAVQQETQYF

J gene: TRBJ2-2
V gene: TRBV6-6
D gene: .
clone size: .
CDR3 DNA: TGTGCCAGCACCCACGGGGGCACCGGGGAGCTGTTTTTT
CDR3 protein: CASTHGGTGELFF

J gene: TRBJ1-2
V gene: TRBV4-1
D gene: .
clone size: .
CDR3 DNA: TGCGCCAGCAGCAAACCCAACAGGAGACCTAACTATGGCTACACCTTC
CDR3 protein: CASSKPNRRPNYGYTF

J gene: TRBJ2-4
V gene: TRBV19
D gene: .
clone size: .
CDR3 DNA: TGTGCCAGTAATCGCGGAGACGCCAAAAACATTCAGTACTTC
CDR3 protein: CASNRGDAKNIQYF

J gene: TRBJ1-5
V gene: TRBV5-1
D gene: .
clone size: .
CDR3 DNA: TGCGCCAGCAGCTTAGGAGGAGATGGGCAGCCCCAGCATTTT
CDR3 protein: CASSLGGDGQPQHF

J gene: TRBJ2-5
V gene: TRBV6-5
D gene: .
clone size: .
CDR3 DNA: TGTGCCAGCACCCCCCGGCGGGGGCCGGGGACCCAGTACTTC
CDR3 protein: CASTPRRGPGTQYF

J gene: TRBJ2-7
V gene: TRBV9
D gene: .
clone size: .
CDR3 DNA: TGTGCCAGCAGCGTAGCGCCAGGGGCCGAGCAGTACTTC
CDR3 protein: CASSVAPGAEQYF

J gene: TRBJ1-5
V gene: TRBV7-9
D gene: TRBD1
clone size: once
CDR3 DNA: TGTGCCAGCAGCATGGGGACAGGCGGAAATCAGCCCCAGCATTTT
CDR3 protein: CASSMGTGGNQPQHF

J gene: TRBJ1-1
V gene: TRBV19
D gene: .
clone size: .
CDR3 DNA: TGTGCCAGTAGTCCGTTCCGGGGGACTGAAGCTTTCTTT
CDR3 protein: CASSPFRGTEAFF

J gene: TRBJ2-3
V gene: TRBV21-1
D gene: .
clone size: few
CDR3 DNA: TGTGCCAGCAGCAAATCCCCGTTGCGAGCGGGGGGGCCTTTTGGCACAGATACGCAGTATTTT
CDR3 protein: CASSKSPLRAGGPFGTDTQYF

J gene: TRBJ2-7
V gene: TRBV27
D gene: TRBD2
clone size: .
CDR3 DNA: TGTGCCAGCAGGTCACTAGCGGGCGGAGAGCAGTACTTC
CDR3 protein: CASRSLAGGEQYF

J gene: TRBJ2-5
V gene: TRBV5-1
D gene: TRBD1
clone size: .
CDR3 DNA: TGCGCCAGCAGCCCACGTCCCGGGACAGGGCAAGAGACCCAGTACTTC
CDR3 protein: CASSPRPGTGQETQYF

J gene: TRBJ2-5
V gene: TRBV28
D gene: .
clone size: .
CDR3 DNA: TGTGCCAGCGCAAAGGGGCGAGAGACCCAGTACTTC
CDR3 protein: CASAKGRETQYF

J gene: TRBJ2-1
V gene: TRBV5-1
D gene: TRBD2
clone size: once
CDR3 DNA: TGCGCCAGCAGCTGGGGACTAGCAATGAATGAGCAGTTCTTC
CDR3 protein: CASSWGLAMNEQFF

J gene: TRBJ2-7
V gene: TRBV7-2
D gene: .
clone size: once
CDR3 DNA: TGTGCCAGCGGCCGACAGGCCCACTCCTACGAGCAGTACTTC
CDR3 protein: CASGRQAHSYEQYF

J gene: TRBJ2-3
V gene: TRBV5-6
D gene: .
clone size: .
CDR3 DNA: TGTGCCAGCAGCTTGTCGGCCGGAGCAGATACGCAGTATTTT
CDR3 protein: CASSLSAGADTQYF

J gene: TRBJ1-2
V gene: TRBV5-6
D gene: .
clone size: .
CDR3 DNA: TGTGCCAGCAGCTACATATCCGGGGGGCAAGGCTATGGCTACACCTTC
CDR3 protein: CASSYISGGQGYGYTF

J gene: TRBJ2-5
V gene: TRBV10-3
D gene: .
clone size: .
CDR3 DNA: TGTGCCATCAGTGAGTCTGGGCAGGGTAACCAAGAGACCCAGTACTTC
CDR3 protein: CAISESGQGNQETQYF

J gene: TRBJ1-1
V gene: TRBV15
D gene: .
clone size: .
CDR3 DNA: TGTGCCACCAGCACGGGAGTGGGCGGGGGGAACACTGAAGCTTTCTTT
CDR3 protein: CATSTGVGGGNTEAFF

J gene: TRBJ2-3
V gene: TRBV18
D gene: .
clone size: once
CDR3 DNA: TGTGCCAGCTCACTCTTAGGGGTAACGCAGTATTTT
CDR3 protein: CASSLLGVTQYF

J gene: TRBJ1-5
V gene: TRBV28
D gene: .
clone size: .
CDR3 DNA: TGTGCCAGCAGTCCTCTGGCAGGGGCAGTACGTAGCAATCAGCCCCAGCATTTT
CDR3 protein: CASSPLAGAVRSNQPQHF

J gene: TRBJ1-5
V gene: TRBV4-1
D gene: TRBD1
clone size: .
CDR3 DNA: TGCGCCAGCAGCCAAAGACAGGGTTACGGCAATCAGCCCCAGCATTTT
CDR3 protein: CASSQRQGYGNQPQHF

J gene: TRBJ2-5
V gene: TRBV30
D gene: .
clone size: .
CDR3 DNA: TGTGCCTGCTCAGGGGTTGAGAGGGAGACCCAGTACTTC
CDR3 protein: CACSGVERETQYF

J gene: TRBJ1-2
V gene: TRBV9
D gene: .
clone size: .
CDR3 DNA: TGTGCCAGCAGCGAGGGCGGGGGGACCGGGTATGGCTACACCTTC
CDR3 protein: CASSEGGGTGYGYTF

J gene: TRBJ1-1
V gene: TRBV5-5
D gene: TRBD1
clone size: .
CDR3 DNA: TGTGCCAGCACGGACAGGGGGCGCGGCACTGAAGCTTTCTTT
CDR3 protein: CASTDRGRGTEAFF

J gene: TRBJ2-3
V gene: TRBV9
D gene: TRBD2
clone size: .
CDR3 DNA: TGTGCCAGCAGCGCCTGGTGGGGGGGAGGCACAGATACGCAGTATTTT
CDR3 protein: CASSAWWGGGTDTQYF

J gene: TRBJ1-2
V gene: TRBV7-9
D gene: .
clone size: .
CDR3 DNA: TGTGCCAGCAGCTTGTCCGCGGCGTCTAACTATGGCTACACCTTC
CDR3 protein: CASSLSAASNYGYTF

J gene: TRBJ1-4
V gene: TRBV2
D gene: .
clone size: .
CDR3 DNA: TGTGCCAGCAGAAACCGACAGGAAGCAACTAATGAAAAACTGTTTTTT
CDR3 protein: CASRNRQEATNEKLFF

J gene: TRBJ1-2
V gene: TRBV5-4
D gene: .
clone size: few
CDR3 DNA: TGTGCCAGCAGCTTTGGGCAGAACTATGGCTACACCTTC
CDR3 protein: CASSFGQNYGYTF

J gene: TRBJ2-1
V gene: TRBV19
D gene: TRBD2
clone size: .
CDR3 DNA: TGTGCCAGTAAAGGACTAGCGGGGGGGTTGAGGAGTGAGCAGTTCTTC
CDR3 protein: CASKGLAGGLRSEQFF

J gene: TRBJ2-2
V gene: TRBV30
D gene: .
clone size: .
CDR3 DNA: TGTGCCTGGAGCGGGGTAGCGTTTGGGAACACCGGGGAGCTGTTTTTT
CDR3 protein: CAWSGVAFGNTGELFF

J gene: TRBJ1-5
V gene: TRBV7-2
D gene: .
clone size: .
CDR3 DNA: TGTGCCAGCACCACAGGGTTCGTGAATCAGCCCCAGCATTTT
CDR3 protein: CASTTGFVNQPQHF

J gene: TRBJ2-5
V gene: TRBV5-4
D gene: TRBD1
clone size: .
CDR3 DNA: TGTGCCAGCAGCTCGACAGGGGCCGCGAGATCGGCCCAGTACTTC
CDR3 protein: CASSSTGAARSAQYF

J gene: TRBJ1-6
V gene: TRBV27
D gene: TRBD1
clone size: .
CDR3 DNA: TGTGCCAGCGGGAATAGACAGGGCTGGAATTCACCCCTCCACTTT
CDR3 protein: CASGNRQGWNSPLHF

J gene: TRBJ1-6
V gene: TRBV6-1
D gene: .
clone size: .
CDR3 DNA: TGTGCCAGCGGGACAAGCTCCTATAATTCACCCCTCCACTTT
CDR3 protein: CASGTSSYNSPLHF

J gene: TRBJ2-5
V gene: TRBV4-2
D gene: TRBD1
clone size: .
CDR3 DNA: TGTGCCAGCAGCCGAATTACGGGACAGGGGGTCTCGGAGACCCAGTACTTC
CDR3 protein: CASSRITGQGVSETQYF

J gene: TRBJ2-7
V gene: TRBV6-1
D gene: .
clone size: .
CDR3 DNA: TGTGCCAGCAGCAAAAGCATGGAGGGGACGTACGAGCAGTACTTC
CDR3 protein: CASSKSMEGTYEQYF

J gene: TRBJ1-2
V gene: TRBV6-1
D gene: TRBD1
clone size: .
CDR3 DNA: TGTGCCAGCAGTGAAGCGTCCCGGGACAGCGGCTACACCTTC
CDR3 protein: CASSEASRDSGYTF

J gene: TRBJ2-1
V gene: TRBV7-9
D gene: TRBD2
clone size: .
CDR3 DNA: TGTGCCAGCAGGCATATAGCCGGGACTAGCTACAATGAGCAGTTCTTC
CDR3 protein: CASRHIAGTSYNEQFF

J gene: TRBJ1-1
V gene: TRBV6-5
D gene: TRBD1
clone size: .
CDR3 DNA: TGTGCCAGCAGTTACACAGGGGTCATGAACACTGAAGCTTTCTTT
CDR3 protein: CASSYTGVMNTEAFF

J gene: TRBJ2-7
V gene: TRBV27
D gene: TRBD1
clone size: .
CDR3 DNA: TGTGCCAGCAGAGGGACAGGGGGTAGTGAGCAGTACTTC
CDR3 protein: CASRGTGGSEQYF

J gene: TRBJ2-7
V gene: TRBV18
D gene: .
clone size: once
CDR3 DNA: TGTGCCAGCTCACCACTTAACACAGAACACCCCTACGAGCAGTACTTC
CDR3 protein: CASSPLNTEHPYEQYF

J gene: TRBJ1-1
V gene: TRBV7-6
D gene: .
clone size: .
CDR3 DNA: TGTGCCAGCAGCCACATTTTAGAGGGGGGGGGAATTGAAGCTTTCTTT
CDR3 protein: CASSHILEGGGIEAFF

J gene: TRBJ2-7
V gene: TRBV27
D gene: .
clone size: .
CDR3 DNA: TGTGCCAGCAGTTCGAGTCTTCGCTACGAGCAGTACTTC
CDR3 protein: CASSSSLRYEQYF

J gene: TRBJ1-4
V gene: TRBV12-5
D gene: .
clone size: .
CDR3 DNA: TGTGCTAGTGGTTCCGACAGGTGGATAGATGAAAAACTGTTTTTT
CDR3 protein: CASGSDRWIDEKLFF

J gene: TRBJ2-1
V gene: TRBV15
D gene: TRBD2
clone size: .
CDR3 DNA: TGTGCCACCAGCAGTGGGACTACCCAACCCATTGATGAGCAGTTCTTC
CDR3 protein: CATSSGTTQPIDEQFF

J gene: TRBJ2-5
V gene: TRBV2
D gene: TRBD2
clone size: once
CDR3 DNA: TGTGCCAGCACCCGATGGAAGCGGGGGGGACAAGAGACCCAGTACTTC
CDR3 protein: CASTRWKRGGQETQYF

J gene: TRBJ1-1
V gene: TRBV11-2
D gene: .
clone size: .
CDR3 DNA: TGTGCCAGCAGCTTTGTCCGCTCAGCCCAGGAAGGAGCTTTCTTT
CDR3 protein: CASSFVRSAQEGAFF

J gene: TRBJ2-2
V gene: TRBV5-4
D gene: .
clone size: .
CDR3 DNA: TGTGCCAGCAGTCTGGACAGCCGAGGGACCGGGGAGCTGTTTTTT
CDR3 protein: CASSLDSRGTGELFF

J gene: TRBJ1-2
V gene: TRBV30
D gene: TRBD1
clone size: .
CDR3 DNA: TGTGCCTGCCCAACAGGGGTTGGATATGGCTACACCTTC
CDR3 protein: CACPTGVGYGYTF